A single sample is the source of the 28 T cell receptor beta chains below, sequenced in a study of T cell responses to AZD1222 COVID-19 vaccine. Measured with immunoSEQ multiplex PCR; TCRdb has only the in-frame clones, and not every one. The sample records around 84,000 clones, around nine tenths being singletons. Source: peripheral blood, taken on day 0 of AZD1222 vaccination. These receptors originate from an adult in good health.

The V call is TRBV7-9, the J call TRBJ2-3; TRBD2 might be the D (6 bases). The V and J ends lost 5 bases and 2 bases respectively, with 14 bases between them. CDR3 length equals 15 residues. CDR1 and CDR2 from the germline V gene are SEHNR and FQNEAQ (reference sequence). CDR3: CASSQSGTSTDTQYF. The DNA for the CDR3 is TGTGCCAGCAGCCAGTCCGGGACTTCCACAGATACGCAGTATTTT.

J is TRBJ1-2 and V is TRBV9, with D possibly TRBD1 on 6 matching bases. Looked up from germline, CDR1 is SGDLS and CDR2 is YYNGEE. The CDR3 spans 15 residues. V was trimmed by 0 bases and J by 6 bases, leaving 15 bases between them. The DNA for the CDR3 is TGTGCCAGCAGCGTAGGCGGCGGGGGCGCGGATGGCTACACCTTC. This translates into CASSVGGGGADGYTF.

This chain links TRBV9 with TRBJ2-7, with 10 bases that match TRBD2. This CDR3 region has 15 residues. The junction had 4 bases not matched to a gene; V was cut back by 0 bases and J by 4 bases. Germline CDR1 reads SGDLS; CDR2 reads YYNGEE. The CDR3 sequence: CASSVGAAGGYEQYF. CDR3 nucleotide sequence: TGTGCCAGCAGCGTAGGGGCAGCGGGAGGGTACGAGCAGTACTTC. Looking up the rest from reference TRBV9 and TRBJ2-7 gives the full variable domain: DSGVTQTPKHLITATGQRVTLRCSPRSGDLSVYWYQQSLDQGLQFLIQYYNGEERAKGNILERFSAQQFPDLHSELNLSSLELGDSALYFCASSVGAAGGYEQYFGPGTRLTVT.

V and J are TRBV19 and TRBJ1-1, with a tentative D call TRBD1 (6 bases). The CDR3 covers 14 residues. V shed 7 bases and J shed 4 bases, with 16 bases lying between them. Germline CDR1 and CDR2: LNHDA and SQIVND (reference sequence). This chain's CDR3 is CASKTGRGATEAFF. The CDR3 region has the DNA TGTGCCAGTAAAACGGGTAGGGGGGCCACTGAAGCTTTCTTT.

CDR3 DNA sequence: TGTGCCAGCGCTTTTACTAGCGGGTACCAAGAGACCCAGTACTTC. Its translation: CASAFTSGYQETQYF. The V gene is TRBV11-2, the J gene TRBJ2-5; 9 bases map to TRBD2. In germline, CDR1 is SGHAT, CDR2 FQNNGV. This CDR3 is built from 15 residues. J was trimmed by 0 bases and V by 8 bases; bases with no gene match: 7.

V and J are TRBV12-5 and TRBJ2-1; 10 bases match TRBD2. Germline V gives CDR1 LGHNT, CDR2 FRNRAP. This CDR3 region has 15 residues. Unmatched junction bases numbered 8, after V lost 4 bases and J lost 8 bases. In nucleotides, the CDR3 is TGTGCTAGTGGTTCCCAAGCGGGAGGGTACCATGAGCAGTTCTTC. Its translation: CASGSQAGGYHEQFF. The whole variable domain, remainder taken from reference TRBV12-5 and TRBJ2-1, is DARVTQTPRHKVTEMGQEVTMRCQPILGHNTVFWYRQTMMQGLELLAYFRNRAPLDDSGMPKDRFSAEMPDATLATLKIQPSEPRDSAVYFCASGSQAGGYHEQFFGPGTRLTVL.

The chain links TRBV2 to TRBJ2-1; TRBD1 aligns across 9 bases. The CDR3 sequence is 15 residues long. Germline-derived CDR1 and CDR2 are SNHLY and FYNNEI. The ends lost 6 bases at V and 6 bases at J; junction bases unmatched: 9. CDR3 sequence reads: CASRPRDRAANEQFF. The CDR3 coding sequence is TGTGCCAGCAGGCCTCGGGACAGGGCTGCCAATGAGCAGTTCTTC.

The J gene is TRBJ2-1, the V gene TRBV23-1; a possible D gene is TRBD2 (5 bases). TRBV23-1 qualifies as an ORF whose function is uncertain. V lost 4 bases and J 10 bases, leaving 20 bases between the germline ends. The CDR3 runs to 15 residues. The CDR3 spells CASSPPSSEEVEQFF. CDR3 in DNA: TGCGCCAGCAGTCCCCCGAGTAGCGAAGAAGTGGAGCAGTTCTTC.

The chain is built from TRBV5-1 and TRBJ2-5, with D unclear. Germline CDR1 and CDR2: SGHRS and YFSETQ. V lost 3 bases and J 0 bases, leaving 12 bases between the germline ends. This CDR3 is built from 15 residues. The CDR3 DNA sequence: TGCGCCAGCAGCTCCTCGACTCCCGACCAAGAGACCCAGTACTTC. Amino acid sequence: CASSSSTPDQETQYF.

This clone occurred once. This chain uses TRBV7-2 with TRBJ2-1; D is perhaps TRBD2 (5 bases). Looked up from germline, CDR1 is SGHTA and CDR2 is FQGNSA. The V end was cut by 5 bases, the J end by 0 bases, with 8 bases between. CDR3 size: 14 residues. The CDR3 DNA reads TGTGCCAGCAGCCCCCGGGGCTCCTACAATGAGCAGTTCTTC. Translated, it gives CASSPRGSYNEQFF. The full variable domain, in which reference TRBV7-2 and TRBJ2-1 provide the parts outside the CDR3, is GAGVSQSPSNKVTEKGKDVELRCDPISGHTALYWYRQSLGQGLEFLIYFQGNSAPDKSGLPSDRFSAERTGGSVSTLTIQRTQQEDSAVYLCASSPRGSYNEQFFGPGTRLTVL.

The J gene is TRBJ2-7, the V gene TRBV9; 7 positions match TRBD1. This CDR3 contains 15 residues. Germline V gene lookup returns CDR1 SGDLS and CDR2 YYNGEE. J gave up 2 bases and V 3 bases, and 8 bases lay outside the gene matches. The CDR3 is CASSAGTDLPYEQYF. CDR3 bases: TGTGCCAGCAGCGCAGGGACAGACCTTCCCTACGAGCAGTACTTC.

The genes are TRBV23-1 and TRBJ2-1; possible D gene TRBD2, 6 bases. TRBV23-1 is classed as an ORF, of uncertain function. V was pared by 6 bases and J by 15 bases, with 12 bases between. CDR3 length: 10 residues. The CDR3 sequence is CASSRGGRFF. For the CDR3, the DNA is TGCGCCAGCAGCCGAGGAGGGCGGTTCTTC.

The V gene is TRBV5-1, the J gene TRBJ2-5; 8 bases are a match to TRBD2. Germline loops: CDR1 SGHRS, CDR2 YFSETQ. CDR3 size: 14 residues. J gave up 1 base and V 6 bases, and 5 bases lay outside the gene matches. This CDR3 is CASTREAGQETQYF. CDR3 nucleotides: TGCGCCAGCACGCGGGAGGCGGGCCAAGAGACCCAGTACTTC.

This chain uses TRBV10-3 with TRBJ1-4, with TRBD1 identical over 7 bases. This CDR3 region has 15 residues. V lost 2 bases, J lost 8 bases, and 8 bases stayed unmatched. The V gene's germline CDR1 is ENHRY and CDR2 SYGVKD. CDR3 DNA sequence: TGTGCCATCAGTGAGACCCGGGACAGTATAGAAAAACTGTTTTTT. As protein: CAISETRDSIEKLFF.

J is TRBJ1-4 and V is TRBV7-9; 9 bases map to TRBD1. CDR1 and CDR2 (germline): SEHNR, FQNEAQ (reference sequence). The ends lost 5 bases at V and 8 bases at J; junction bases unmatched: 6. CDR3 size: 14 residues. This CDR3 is CASSGGQGYEKLFF. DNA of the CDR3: TGTGCCAGCAGCGGGGGACAGGGATACGAAAAACTGTTTTTT.

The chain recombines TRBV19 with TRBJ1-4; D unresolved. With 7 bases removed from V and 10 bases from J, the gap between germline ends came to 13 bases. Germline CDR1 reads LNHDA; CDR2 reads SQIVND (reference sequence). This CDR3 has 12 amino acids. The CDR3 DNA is TGTGCCAGTACCGAGCCCTTTGGAAAACTGTTTTTT. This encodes CASTEPFGKLFF.

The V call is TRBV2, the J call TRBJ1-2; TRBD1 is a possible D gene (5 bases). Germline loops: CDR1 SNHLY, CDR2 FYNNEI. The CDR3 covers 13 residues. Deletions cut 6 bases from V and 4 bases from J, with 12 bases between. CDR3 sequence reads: CASRATGLYGYTF. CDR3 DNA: TGTGCCAGCAGGGCAACAGGACTCTATGGCTACACCTTC.

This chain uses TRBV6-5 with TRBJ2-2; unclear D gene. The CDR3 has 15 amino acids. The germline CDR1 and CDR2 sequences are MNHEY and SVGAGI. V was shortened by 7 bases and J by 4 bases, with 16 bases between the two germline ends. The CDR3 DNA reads TGTGCCAGCATTCTCGTATTGGAAGGCACCGGGGAGCTGTTTTTT. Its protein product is CASILVLEGTGELFF.

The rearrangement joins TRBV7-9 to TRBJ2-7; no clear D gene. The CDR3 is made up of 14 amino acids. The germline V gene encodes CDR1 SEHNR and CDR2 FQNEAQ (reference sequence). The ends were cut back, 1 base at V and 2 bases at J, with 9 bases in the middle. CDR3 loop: CASSLVANPYEQYF. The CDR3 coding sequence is TGTGCCAGCAGCTTAGTTGCTAACCCCTACGAGCAGTACTTC.

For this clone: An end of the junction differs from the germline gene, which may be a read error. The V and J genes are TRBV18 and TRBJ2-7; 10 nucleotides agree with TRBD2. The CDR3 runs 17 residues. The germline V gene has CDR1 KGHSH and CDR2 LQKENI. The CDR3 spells CASTPAASGSGPYEQYF. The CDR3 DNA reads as TGTGCCAGCACACCCGCCGCTAGCGGGAGTGGGCCCTACGAGCAGTACTTC.

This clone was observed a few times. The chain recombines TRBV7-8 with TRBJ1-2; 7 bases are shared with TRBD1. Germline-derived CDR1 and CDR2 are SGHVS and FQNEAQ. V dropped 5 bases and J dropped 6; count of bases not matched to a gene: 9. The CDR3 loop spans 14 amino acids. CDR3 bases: TGTGCCAGCAGCCCGTCCACAGGGGAGGATGGCTACACCTTC. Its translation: CASSPSTGEDGYTF.

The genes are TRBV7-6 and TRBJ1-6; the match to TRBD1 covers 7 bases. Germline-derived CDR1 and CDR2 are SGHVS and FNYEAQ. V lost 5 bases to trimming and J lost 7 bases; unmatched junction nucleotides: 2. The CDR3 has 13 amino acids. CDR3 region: CASSEDRNSPLHF. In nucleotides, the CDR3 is TGTGCCAGCAGCGAGGACAGGAATTCACCCCTCCACTTT.

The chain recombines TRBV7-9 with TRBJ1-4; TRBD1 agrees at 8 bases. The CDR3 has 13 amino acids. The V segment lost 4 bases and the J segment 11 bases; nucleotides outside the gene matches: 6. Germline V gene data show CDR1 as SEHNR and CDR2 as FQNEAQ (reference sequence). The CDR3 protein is CASSSLTGGKLFF. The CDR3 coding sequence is TGTGCCAGCAGCTCTTTAACAGGGGGGAAACTGTTTTTT. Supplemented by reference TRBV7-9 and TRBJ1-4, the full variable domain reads DTGVSQNPRHKITKRGQNVTFRCDPISEHNRLYWYRQTLGQGPEFLTYFQNEAQLEKSRLLSDRFSAERPKGSFSTLEIQRTEQGDSAMYLCASSSLTGGKLFFGSGTQLSVL.

This chain's CDR3 is CASSFLGTERVGYTF. The CDR3, as DNA: TGTGCCAGCAGTTTCCTTGGGACTGAGCGGGTAGGCTACACCTTC. The chain uses TRBV6-6 and TRBJ1-2; D perhaps matches TRBD1 (5 bases). With 4 bases removed from V and 8 bases from J, the gap between germline ends came to 20 bases. This CDR3 has 15 amino acids. CDR1 is MNHNY and CDR2 is SVGAGI in the germline V gene (reference sequence).

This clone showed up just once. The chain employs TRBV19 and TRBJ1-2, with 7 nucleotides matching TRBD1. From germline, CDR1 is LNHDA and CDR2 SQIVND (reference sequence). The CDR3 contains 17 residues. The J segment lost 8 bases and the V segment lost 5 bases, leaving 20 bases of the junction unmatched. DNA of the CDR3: TGTGCCAGTAGTCCGCGAGAAGACAGGGCCCTAACCGAGGGCTACACCTTC. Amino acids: CASSPREDRALTEGYTF.

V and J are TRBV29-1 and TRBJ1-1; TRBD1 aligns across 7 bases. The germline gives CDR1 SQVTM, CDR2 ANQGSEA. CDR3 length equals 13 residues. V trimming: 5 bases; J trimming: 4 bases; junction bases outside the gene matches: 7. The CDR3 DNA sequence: TGCAGCGTTAGACAGGGCTTAGTCACTGAAGCTTTCTTT. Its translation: CSVRQGLVTEAFF. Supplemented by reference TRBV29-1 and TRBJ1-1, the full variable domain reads SAVISQKPSRDICQRGTSLTIQCQVDSQVTMMFWYRQQPGQSLTLIATANQGSEATYESGFVIDKFPISRPNLTFSTLTVSNMSPEDSSIYLCSVRQGLVTEAFFGQGTRLTVV.

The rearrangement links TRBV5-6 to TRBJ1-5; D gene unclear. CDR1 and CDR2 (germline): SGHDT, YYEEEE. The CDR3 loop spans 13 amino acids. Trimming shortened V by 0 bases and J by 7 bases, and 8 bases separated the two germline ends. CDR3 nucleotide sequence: TGTGCCAGCAGCTTGGGCACACGCCAGCCCCAGCATTTT. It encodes CASSLGTRQPQHF.

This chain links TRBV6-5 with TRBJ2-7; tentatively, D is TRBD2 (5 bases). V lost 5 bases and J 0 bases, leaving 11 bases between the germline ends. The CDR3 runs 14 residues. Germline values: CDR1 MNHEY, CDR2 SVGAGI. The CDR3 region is CASSLQRSSYEQYF. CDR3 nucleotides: TGTGCCAGCAGTCTGCAGCGGAGCTCCTACGAGCAGTACTTC.